This is a list of T cell receptor beta chains from one sample in a study of post-analysis software for immune sequencing data. Each CDR3 protein is one row after TCRdb ran MiXCR on the PCR reads. Here the sample spans some 160,000 distinct CDR3 sequences, around 36% being singletons. Sequenced here: blood, sampled after autologous hematopoietic stem cell transplantation. All receptors derive from a girl aged 5 to 17 with multiple sclerosis. Each CDR3 is given with its conserved first and last residue. The order of the fields is J gene, V gene, CDR3 length, CDR3 protein.

J: TRBJ2-6
V: TRBV6-5
length: 15
CDR3: CASSYTDSGANVLTF

J: TRBJ2-1
V: TRBV9
length: 16
CDR3: CASSVVISGGHNEQFF

J: TRBJ2-5
V: TRBV20-1
length: 13
CDR3: CSARADRGYERYF

J: TRBJ1-2
V: TRBV20-1
length: 14
CDR3: CSAGGGRSDYGYTF

J: TRBJ1-4
V: TRBV27
length: 16
CDR3: CASSLWGGGLKEKLFF

J: TRBJ2-1
V: TRBV20-1
length: 15
CDR3: CSADWGTSSYNEQFF

J: TRBJ1-1
V: TRBV20-1
length: 14
CDR3: CSARDGQGETEAFF

J: TRBJ1-5
V: TRBV3-1
length: 15
CDR3: CASSQDTGGDQPQHF

J: TRBJ1-1
V: TRBV29-1
length: 10
CDR3: CSVRRTEAFF

J: TRBJ2-1
V: TRBV18
length: 17
CDR3: CASSRLAGGRSYNEQFF

J: TRBJ2-7
V: TRBV6-6
length: 12
CDR3: CASSYAEYEQYF

J: TRBJ2-1
V: TRBV24-1
length: 16
CDR3: CATSDISGSSYNEQFF

J: TRBJ2-7
V: TRBV7-8
length: 15
CDR3: CASSLSQGYSYEQYF

J: TRBJ2-6
V: TRBV7-2
length: 15
CDR3: CASSSDGPGANVLTF

J: TRBJ1-2
V: TRBV6-6
length: 14
CDR3: CASSYSISVYGYTF

J: TRBJ2-5
V: TRBV10-3
length: 16
CDR3: CAISESFRDFQETQYF

J: TRBJ2-7
V: TRBV6-1
length: 15
CDR3: CASSEEASGSYEQYF

J: TRBJ2-5
V: TRBV5-1
length: 14
CDR3: CASSFDGHQETQYF

J: TRBJ1-1
V: TRBV29-1
length: 13
CDR3: CSVLTGSLVEAFF

J: TRBJ2-7
V: TRBV15
length: 17
CDR3: CATSRDRTGTGFYEQYF

J: TRBJ2-1
V: TRBV4-1
length: 18
CDR3: CASSLIESGASSYNEQFF

J: TRBJ2-1
V: TRBV4-2
length: 17
CDR3: CASSQDKGGQGLGEQFF

J: TRBJ2-5
V: TRBV7-9
length: 15
CDR3: CASSLAAALQETQYF

J: TRBJ2-5
V: TRBV24-1
length: 12
CDR3: CATSSGKETQYF

J: TRBJ2-5
V: TRBV12-3/TRBV12-4
length: 12
CDR3: CASSSFGETQYF

J: TRBJ2-3
V: TRBV6-5
length: 16
CDR3: CASSTLRAENTDTQYF

J: TRBJ1-1
V: TRBV12-3/TRBV12-4
length: 14
CDR3: CASSPDRANTEAFF

J: TRBJ1-2
V: TRBV20-1
length: 12
CDR3: CSARPGWDGYTF

J: TRBJ1-2
V: TRBV18
length: 17
CDR3: CASSPRLRPGRFYGYTF

J: TRBJ2-5
V: TRBV18
length: 12
CDR3: CASSGLGETQYF

J: TRBJ1-2
V: TRBV7-9
length: 13
CDR3: CASSSTGGNGYTF

J: TRBJ2-1
V: TRBV7-2
length: 16
CDR3: CASSQKSRGIYNEQFF

J: TRBJ1-1
V: TRBV7-9
length: 12
CDR3: CASSFLKAEAFF

J: TRBJ2-2
V: TRBV29-1
length: 14
CDR3: CSVGRGPNTGELFF

J: TRBJ2-7
V: TRBV5-1
length: 16
CDR3: CASSSGPGRSAYEQYF

J: TRBJ2-7
V: TRBV14
length: 13
CDR3: CASSQDGGREQYF

J: TRBJ2-7
V: TRBV11-3
length: 13
CDR3: CASSLKGGGEQYF

J: TRBJ1-4
V: TRBV4-3
length: 15
CDR3: CASSQGSGTAEKLFF

J: TRBJ1-2
V: TRBV12-3/TRBV12-4
length: 12
CDR3: CASTKTGPGYTF

J: TRBJ1-4
V: TRBV7-8
length: 15
CDR3: CASSSVRTSGEKLFF

J: TRBJ1-2
V: TRBV7-6
length: 14
CDR3: CASSPTDGNYGYTF

J: TRBJ2-7
V: TRBV20-1
length: 16
CDR3: CSARDGSDRVLGEQYF

J: TRBJ2-1
V: TRBV27
length: 16
CDR3: CASSSRTRSSYNEQFF

J: TRBJ2-5
V: TRBV18
length: 13
CDR3: CASSPQGVETQYF

J: TRBJ2-2
V: TRBV10-3
length: 16
CDR3: CAISESGTTNTGELFF

J: TRBJ2-7
V: TRBV6-1
length: 14
CDR3: CASSVLASTYKQYF

J: TRBJ1-2
V: TRBV12-3/TRBV12-4
length: 13
CDR3: CASSLINRYGYTF

J: TRBJ1-1
V: TRBV20-1
length: 14
CDR3: CSARPGQGRSEAFF

J: TRBJ2-1
V: TRBV7-2
length: 15
CDR3: CASSLSGSQVYEQFF